Presented here are 12 T cell receptor beta chains from one specimen sequenced in a study of blood T cell repertoires in COVID-19. Sequencing was performed with immunoSEQ multiplex PCR; in TCRdb, only in-frame clones are kept and a portion is missing. The sample contains over 450,000 clones, approximately 88% of which appear only once. Sequencing was carried out using peripheral blood. These receptors were collected from a woman aged 45-65 years with COVID-19, enrolled during active disease.

J is TRBJ1-5 and V is TRBV9; a possible D gene is TRBD1 (6 bases). The CDR3 loop spans 14 amino acids. The germline CDR1 and CDR2 sequences are SGDLS and YYNGEE. Trimming took off 0 bases at V and 6 bases at J, with 10 bases between the two ends. The CDR3 nucleotides read TGTGCCAGCAGCGTAGCAGGGGCGGTTCAGCCCCAGCATTTT. Protein product: CASSVAGAVQPQHF. Variable domain in full (rest from reference TRBV9 and TRBJ1-5): DSGVTQTPKHLITATGQRVTLRCSPRSGDLSVYWYQQSLDQGLQFLIQYYNGEERAKGNILERFSAQQFPDLHSELNLSSLELGDSALYFCASSVAGAVQPQHFGDGTRLSIL.

This chain connects TRBV19 to TRBJ2-7; 9 nucleotides match TRBD1. CDR1 and CDR2 (germline): LNHDA, SQIVND (reference sequence). Trimming took 4 bases from V and 5 from J; bases not matched to a gene: 3. The CDR3 totals 13 residues. This CDR3 reads CASSRGQGDEQYF. In nucleotides, the CDR3 is TGTGCCAGTAGTAGGGGACAGGGTGACGAGCAGTACTTC.

This clone was found once. The chain joins TRBV2 to TRBJ1-5; 9 bases match TRBD1. V dropped 4 bases and J dropped 4; count of bases not matched to a gene: 5. This CDR3 has 15 residues. In germline, CDR1 is SNHLY, CDR2 FYNNEI. In DNA, the CDR3 is TGTGCCAGCAGTGCGGACAGGGGCGTAAATCAGCCCCAGCATTTT. Translated: CASSADRGVNQPQHF.

The chain combines TRBV2 with TRBJ2-7; 7 nucleotides align to TRBD1. The CDR3 spans 13 residues. Germline V CDR1 and CDR2: SNHLY, FYNNEI. Unmatched junction bases numbered 6, after V lost 7 bases and J lost 3 bases. The CDR3 reads CASKQGGDYEQYF. CDR3 DNA sequence: TGTGCCAGCAAGCAAGGGGGCGACTACGAGCAGTACTTC.

This clone has just a few counts. V usage is TRBV2 and J usage is TRBJ1-5; 7 bases are a match to TRBD1. The CDR3 is 14 amino acids. The V gene's germline CDR1 is SNHLY and CDR2 FYNNEI. Germline trimming cut 8 bases from V and 2 bases from J; bases unmatched to any gene: 6. CDR3 coding DNA: TGTGCCAGCCACGACAGGGCGGGCAATCAGCCCCAGCATTTT. Translation: CASHDRAGNQPQHF.

The chain combines TRBV6-5 with TRBJ2-2; weak D call: TRBD2 (5 bases). This CDR3 is built from 12 residues. With 5 bases removed from V and 7 bases from J, the gap between germline ends came to 8 bases. CDR1 MNHEY and CDR2 SVGAGI come from the germline V gene. This CDR3 is CASSRGVGELFF. CDR3 nucleotide sequence: TGTGCCAGCAGTCGGGGTGTCGGGGAGCTGTTTTTT.

This sequence joins TRBV3-1 (or the pseudogene TRBV3-2) and TRBJ1-1; D gene unclear. V lost 3 bases and J 14 bases, leaving 22 bases between the germline ends. CDR1 and CDR2 from the germline V gene are LGHDT and YNNKEL (reference sequence). This CDR3 has 14 amino acids. The CDR3, as DNA: TGTGCCAGCAGCCACAACATAGTCACCCCGCTGGAGTTCTTT. Translated, it gives CASSHNIVTPLEFF.

The chain couples TRBV10-1 to TRBJ2-4, with 7 bases that match TRBD1. CDR1 and CDR2 from the germline V gene are WNHNN and SYGVQD (reference sequence). The CDR3 length is 14 residues. V trimming: 2 bases; J trimming: 7 bases; junction bases outside the gene matches: 5. This chain's CDR3 is CASSEGDSGNIQYF. The CDR3 DNA follows: TGCGCCAGCAGTGAGGGGGACAGTGGTAACATTCAGTACTTC.

The sample holds one count of this clone. The V call is TRBV10-1, the J call TRBJ2-1; a weak D match, TRBD2 (5 bases). CDR1 and CDR2 (germline): WNHNN, SYGVQD (reference sequence). The CDR3 contains 13 residues. V dropped 6 bases and J dropped 9 bases, with 15 bases sitting between them. The DNA of the CDR3 is TGCGCCAGCAGGGGGAGTGTTTTCAGTGAGCAGTTCTTC. It translates to CASRGSVFSEQFF.

A remark on this clone: Distinct nucleotide sequences in the sample also encode this CDR3. The chain's CDR3 is CASSLRQGNTEAFF. The CDR3 nucleotides read TGCGCCAGCAGCTTGAGACAGGGCAACACTGAAGCTTTCTTT. The chain carries TRBV5-1 and TRBJ1-1; 7 bases are a match to TRBD1. Trimming at V came to 1 base and at J to 2 bases, leaving 2 bases not matched to a gene. CDR1 and CDR2 from the germline V gene are SGHRS and YFSETQ. The CDR3 consists of 14 residues.

The chain uses TRBV6-1 and TRBJ1-1, with TRBD1 as a possible D gene (5 bases). CDR1 and CDR2 from the germline V gene are MNHNS and SASEGT. The CDR3 runs 12 residues. V was cut by 3 bases and J by 11 bases, with 13 bases left in between. CDR3 amino acids: CASSEGNRGAFF. In DNA, the CDR3 is TGTGCCAGCAGTGAGGGGAACCGGGGGGCTTTCTTT.

This clone appeared once. The chain has TRBV6-2 or TRBV6-3 and TRBJ1-1, with D possibly matching TRBD1 (6 bases). With 6 bases removed from V and 8 bases from J, the gap between germline ends came to 13 bases. This CDR3 is built from 12 residues. Germline CDR1 is MNHEY and CDR2 is SVGEGT. The CDR3 DNA sequence: TGTGCCAGCAGCCTTTGGGGGCGAGAAGCTTTCTTT. Translation: CASSLWGREAFF.